Described below is a single T cell receptor beta chain sequence and its context. Its cognate antigen has yet to be identified. No quality values exist for individual bases; no much larger clone is one base distant. Reading the germline V gene gives CDR1 SGHVS and CDR2 FNYEAQ. A distance of 10 bases separates the germline ends of V and J, which lose 4 bases and 1 base respectively. The CDR3, cysteine through phenylalanine, is 14 amino acids long. This entry keeps only the CDR3 DNA: 42 bases, framed from base 1. The sample originates from a study of blood T cell repertoires in COVID-19 (TCRdb year 2020). About the full investigation: Samples covering the acute and convalescent phases of COVID-19 were provided by collaborators in the United States, Italy and Spain. Samples came from the ongoing ImmuneRACE study (first 160 participants) plus 1,254 subjects from 6 global collaborators. The repertoires were released in a freely available public database meant as a resource for research on the immune response to SARS-CoV-2. Where available, HLA class I and class II types were obtained from metadata supplied by the sample provider rather than from assay-based typing. The prospective study material was composed of cDNA or gDNA derived from T cells, B-cell-depleted T cells, or PBMCs. Subjects who had been exposed to COVID-19, were actively infected with it, or had recovered from it provided the deeply sampled blood TCRbeta repertoires that made up the dataset. Sample metadata almost always included a de-identified subject ID, COVID-19 status, age in years and sex.

The immunoSEQ Assay, a bias-controlled multiplex PCR, was used to amplify TCRbeta CDR3 regions from genomic DNA. As for how the authors treated the data: The number of nucleated cells in each sample was estimated by amplification of reference gene primers within the assay. Sequence reads were collapsed and filtered to measure the absolute abundance of every unique TCRbeta CDR3 rearrangement. For each sample, productive Simpson clonality was calculated as the square root of Simpson's diversity index over productive rearrangements. TCRdb provides this immuneACCESS table in a form limited to in-frame rearrangements. Some clones are lacking; in checked studies, under half of them reflect an unresolved V gene, and why the rest are absent is not known. Clone size and the V and J calls come from that table; the DNA yielded D and trimming. For this sample there are about 150,000 clones; roughly nine tenths appear just once. The top ten constitute roughly 4.1% of the sample.

General conclusions and limits of the study: Clinical and demographic metadata were provided uncurated, with the amount varying by source and participant.

The collaborating institutions used their own protocols to collect whole blood in K2EDTA tubes. For TCRbeta analysis, collaborators shipped samples in one of three forms: frozen whole blood, isolated PBMCs, or DNA extracted from either of those sample types. The sample comprised peripheral blood. Recombination connected TRBV7-6 to TRBJ1-1; the D region possibly corresponds to TRBD1 (5 bases align). This TCR was recovered from a woman between 65 and 79 years old with acute or convalescent COVID-19. The CDR3 reads CASSSLGGNTEAFF. In nucleotide form, the sequence is TGTGCCAGCAGCTCTCTCGGGGGGAACACTGAAGCTTTCTTT.